Here is one TCR beta chain with its context. What it binds is not known. Vbeta (60) and Jbeta (13) primers were used in the PCR. Only in-frame clones appear in the TCRdb table, and some are missing; sequencing was by immunoSEQ multiplex PCR. The repertoire has approximately 160,000 clones, approximately 80% of them found once; the top ten carry about 7%. The data stem from a study of cytomegalovirus exposure and HLA in healthy donors. Whole-study results and caveats: Rarity marked most TCR sequences, yet some public TCRs occurred in many donors. When a later analysis was performed, an Asian-associated ancestry cluster reportedly had fewer N-insertions than the approximately 680-donor mean. Several of the most significant clusters appeared linked to common viral pathogens, based on a later analysis.

The source is a man between 25 and 39 years old in good health and CMV-seropositive. Sequenced material: PBMCs.

CDR3: CSVVTGASSGNTIYF. The CDR3 nucleotides read TGCAGCGTTGTCACCGGAGCGAGCTCTGGAAACACCATATATTTT. This chain joins TRBV29-1 and TRBJ1-3, with D unclear. This CDR3 has 15 amino acids. CDR1 is SQVTM, CDR2 ANQGSEA, per germline. V gave up 4 bases and J gave up 0 bases, with 13 bases separating them.